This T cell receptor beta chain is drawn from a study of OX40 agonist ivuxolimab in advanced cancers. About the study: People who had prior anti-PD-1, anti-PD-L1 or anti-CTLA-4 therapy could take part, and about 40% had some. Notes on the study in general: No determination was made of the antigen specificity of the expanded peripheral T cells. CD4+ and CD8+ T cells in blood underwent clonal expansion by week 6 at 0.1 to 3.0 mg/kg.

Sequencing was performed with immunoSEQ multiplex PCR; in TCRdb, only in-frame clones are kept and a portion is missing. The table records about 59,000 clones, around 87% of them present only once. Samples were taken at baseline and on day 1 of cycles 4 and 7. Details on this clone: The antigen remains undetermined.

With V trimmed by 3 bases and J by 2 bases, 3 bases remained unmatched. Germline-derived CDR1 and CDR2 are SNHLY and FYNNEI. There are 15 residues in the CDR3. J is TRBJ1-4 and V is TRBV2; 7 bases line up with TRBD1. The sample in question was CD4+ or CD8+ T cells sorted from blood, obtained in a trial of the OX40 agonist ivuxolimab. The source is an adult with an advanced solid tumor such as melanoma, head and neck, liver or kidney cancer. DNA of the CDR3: TGTGCCAGCAGTGAGAGGGGGCCGACTAATGAAAAACTGTTTTTT. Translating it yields CASSERGPTNEKLFF.